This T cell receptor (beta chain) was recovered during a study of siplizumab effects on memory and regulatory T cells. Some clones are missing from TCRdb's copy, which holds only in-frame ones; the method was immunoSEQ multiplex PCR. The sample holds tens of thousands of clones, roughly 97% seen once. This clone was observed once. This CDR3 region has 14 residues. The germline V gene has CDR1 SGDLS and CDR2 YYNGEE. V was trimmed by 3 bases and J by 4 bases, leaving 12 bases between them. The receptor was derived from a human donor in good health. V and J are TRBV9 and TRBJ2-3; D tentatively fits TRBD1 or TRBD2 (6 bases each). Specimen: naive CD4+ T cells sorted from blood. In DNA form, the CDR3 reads TGTGCCAGCAGCGGGAGGGGGAGTGCAGATACGCAGTATTTT. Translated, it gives CASSGRGSADTQYF.